Below are 13 T cell receptor beta chains sequenced from a single sample in a study of blood T cell repertoires in COVID-19 (dated by TCRdb to the early 2020s). The library relied on the immunoSEQ multiplex PCR assay. Imported from immuneACCESS, the table was reduced by TCRdb to in-frame sequences with V and J called. These copies leave out some clones; in studies compared against another copy, an unresolved V gene accounts for under half, and the cause of the remainder is not known. The sample yields about 130,000 clones; over 80% were counted once. The top ten clones comprise 1.5% to 2% of the sample. The sequencing sample was made of peripheral blood. Receptors originate from a man in his 70s with acute or convalescent COVID-19.

This sequence joins TRBV4-2 and TRBJ2-1, with D possibly matching TRBD2 (6 bases). The V end lost 4 bases, the J end lost 6 bases, and 13 bases lay between the germline ends. CDR1 LGHNA and CDR2 YNFKEQ come from the germline V gene. The CDR3 contains 14 residues. CDR3 region: CASSPGLFGNEQFF. CDR3 in DNA: TGTGCCAGCAGCCCTGGACTATTTGGCAATGAGCAGTTCTTC.

This clone has only one observation. The chain has TRBV21-1 and TRBJ1-1; the table's D call of TRBD1 was not tested on the DNA. TRBV21-1 is annotated as a pseudogene. CDR3 size: 14 residues. The CDR3 loop is CASSNRDRDTEAFF. The CDR3 region has the DNA TGTGCCAGCAGCAACCGGGACAGGGACACTGAAGCTTTCTTT.

As for this clone: One junction end disagrees with the germline gene, perhaps due to a read error. The rearrangement links TRBV19 to TRBJ2-7; the match to TRBD2 covers 7 bases. The length of the CDR3 is 15 residues. The germline V gene encodes CDR1 LNHDA and CDR2 SQIVND (reference sequence). CDR3 sequence: CACSSRGEGSYEQYF. In DNA form, the CDR3 reads TGTGCCTGTAGTTCGAGAGGGGAGGGGTCCTACGAGCAGTACTTC.

This clone was seen a single time. This chain uses TRBV5-8 with TRBJ2-2; D might be TRBD1 (6 bases). This CDR3 is 15 amino acids long. Trimming took 2 bases from V and 4 from J, leaving 12 bases between them. The germline CDR1 and CDR2 sequences are SGHTS and YDEGEE. The CDR3 coding sequence is TGTGCCAGCAGCTTAACAGGGATAGGCACCGGGGAGCTGTTTTTT. Its translation is CASSLTGIGTGELFF. The full variable domain, its missing parts supplied by reference TRBV5-8 and TRBJ2-2, is EAGVTQSPTHLIKTRGQQATLRCSPISGHTSVYWYQQALGLGLQFLLWYDEGEERNRGNFPPRFSGRQFPNYSSELNVNALELEDSALYLCASSLTGIGTGELFFGEGSRLTVL.

V gene TRBV20-1 combines with J gene TRBJ2-1; weak D call: TRBD2 (7 bases). The CDR3 length is 11 residues. CDR1 and CDR2 from the germline V gene are DFQATT and SNEGSKA (reference sequence). Deletions cut 7 bases from V and 5 bases from J, with 9 bases between. CDR3 in amino acids: CSGGGHNEQFF. CDR3 bases: TGCAGTGGCGGGGGCCACAATGAGCAGTTCTTC.

V gene TRBV5-1 combines with J gene TRBJ1-2; D may be TRBD1 (6 bases). CDR3 size: 14 residues. Trimming shortened V by 0 bases and J by 2 bases, and 8 bases separated the two germline ends. The germline V gene encodes CDR1 SGHRS and CDR2 YFSETQ. CDR3 protein: CASSLGRGNYGYTF. The CDR3 DNA follows: TGCGCCAGCAGCTTGGGCAGGGGCAACTATGGCTACACCTTC.

The chain combines TRBV2 with TRBJ1-2, with 8 nucleotides matching TRBD1. V trimming: 5 bases; J trimming: 4 bases; junction bases outside the gene matches: 6. Germline V gene lookup returns CDR1 SNHLY and CDR2 FYNNEI. CDR3 length: 14 amino acids. The CDR3 region has the DNA TGTGCCAGCAGTAGCAGGGGGCCGAGCTATGGCTACACCTTC. This translates into CASSSRGPSYGYTF.

V gene TRBV9 combines with J gene TRBJ2-1, with D perhaps matching TRBD1 (5 bases). The CDR3 consists of 17 residues. The V gene's germline CDR1 is SGDLS and CDR2 YYNGEE. V gave up 1 base and J gave up 0 bases, with 14 bases separating them. In DNA, the CDR3 is TGTGCCAGCAGCGTATCAGCAGGGTTTGTCTCCTACAATGAGCAGTTCTTC. Protein product: CASSVSAGFVSYNEQFF.

The chain carries TRBV15 and TRBJ2-1; TRBD2 might be the D (5 bases). The V gene lost 6 bases and the J gene lost 8 bases, with 11 bases spanning the gap. The CDR3 spans 12 residues. In germline, CDR1 is LNHNV, CDR2 YYDKDF (reference sequence). The CDR3, as DNA: TGTGCCACCAGTTTTGAGGGCGATGAGCAGTTCTTC. As protein: CATSFEGDEQFF.

The genes are TRBV19 and TRBJ1-1; no clear D gene. Trimming pared 7 bases from V and 6 bases from J, leaving 18 bases between. Germline-derived CDR1 and CDR2 are LNHDA and SQIVND (reference sequence). This CDR3 region has 14 residues. The CDR3 nucleotides are TGTGCCAGTACCCCCACTGTAATAGAGGCTGAAGCTTTCTTT. This translates into CASTPTVIEAEAFF.

This chain joins TRBV7-9 and TRBJ2-7, with 9 bases fitting TRBD1. The V gene end was trimmed by 6 bases and the J gene end by 3 bases; junction bases not matched to a gene: 9. The CDR3 runs to 15 residues. CDR1 and CDR2 (germline): SEHNR, FQNEAQ (reference sequence). Here the CDR3 DNA reads TGTGCCAGCAGTTGTACAGGGGGCGGGTGCTACGAGCAGTACTTC. This encodes CASSCTGGGCYEQYF.

V gene TRBV28 combines with J gene TRBJ1-6; D is undetermined. V was cut by 4 bases and J by 7 bases, with 5 bases left in between. The CDR3 is made up of 12 amino acids. Germline V gene sequence: CDR1 MDHEN, CDR2 SYDVKM. The CDR3 here is CASSSLNSPLHF. The DNA for the CDR3 is TGTGCCAGCAGTTCCTTAAATTCACCCCTCCACTTT.

This chain links TRBV30 with TRBJ1-3; D may be TRBD1 (5 bases). The CDR3 covers 12 residues. Germline V lookup: CDR1 GTSNPN, CDR2 SVGIG (reference sequence). The V and J ends lost 5 bases and 4 bases respectively, with 9 bases between them. DNA for the CDR3: TGTGCCTGGCGGGGGTCCGGAAACACCATATATTTT. Amino acids: CAWRGSGNTIYF.